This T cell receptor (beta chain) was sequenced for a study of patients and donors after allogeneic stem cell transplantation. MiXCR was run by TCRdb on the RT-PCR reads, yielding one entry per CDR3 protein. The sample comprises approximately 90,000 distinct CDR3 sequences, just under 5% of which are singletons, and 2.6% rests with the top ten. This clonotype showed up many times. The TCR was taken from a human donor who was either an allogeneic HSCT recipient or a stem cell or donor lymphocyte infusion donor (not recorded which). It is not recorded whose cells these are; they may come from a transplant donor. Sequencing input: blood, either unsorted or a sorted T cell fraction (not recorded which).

The CDR3 reads CATSDPGPKNTGELFF. The CDR3 region has the DNA TGTGCCACCAGTGACCCGGGACCTAAGAACACCGGGGAGCTGTTTTTT. V and J are TRBV24-1 and TRBJ2-2; either TRBD1 or TRBD2 may supply D (5 bases each). Germline-derived CDR1 and CDR2 are KGHDR and SFDVKD. The V end lost 4 bases, the J end lost 1 base, and 12 bases lay between the germline ends. The CDR3 is made up of 16 amino acids.